This T cell receptor beta chain was captured in a study of post-analysis software for immune sequencing data. Study background: Relapsing-remitting, secondary progressive and progressive-relapsing courses of multiple sclerosis were included.

Study outcomes and limitations: In patients, about 5 TRBV segments were more frequent than in controls, with TRBV5-6, TRBV5-1 and TRBV20-1 among them. Significantly lower normalized Chao1 diversity was found in patients with multiple sclerosis relative to controls.

There are a few counts of this clonotype. The antigen remains undetermined. This CDR3 has 11 amino acids. The TCR beta cDNA libraries carried unique molecular identifiers. TCRdb reprocessed the PCR reads with MiXCR, giving one entry per CDR3 protein. This table holds roughly 540,000 distinct CDR3 sequences, 30% to 40% found once. The V and J genes are TRBV12-3 or TRBV12-4 and TRBJ2-7, with D possibly TRBD1 on 5 matching bases. With the DNA end fitting TRBJ2-5 better, the J assignment may be wrong. This receptor was identified in a girl aged 2-17 years with multiple sclerosis. The sample was blood. The CDR3 sequence is CASSIRGTQYF. Here the CDR3 DNA reads TGTGCCAGCAGTATTAGGGGGACCCAGTACTTC.